This T cell receptor beta chain was profiled in a study of beta chain features in type 1 diabetes. The overall study: Patients did not differ from healthy donors in age, gender or cell yield. Analysis included under 120,000,000 sorted cells drawn from all samples. Findings of the study overall: A closer apparent resemblance between naive, central memory and Treg TCRB repertoires was seen in patients than in healthy donors.

All of the isolated RNA was reverse transcribed, so expressed TCRB transcripts were sequenced. Naive, central memory and regulatory T cell samples produced a mean of about 3.4 million reads. Only in-frame clones appear in the TCRdb table, and some are missing; sequencing was by immunoSEQ multiplex PCR. The repertoire holds a few hundred thousand clones, with about 30% as singletons. In this sample, this clone turned up a few times. Its antigen is as yet unknown. CDR3 length: 15 residues. CDR1 is SGHTA and CDR2 is FQGTGA in the germline V gene. The V and J ends lost 4 bases and 1 base, in that order; junction bases with no gene match: 7.

J is TRBJ2-7 and V is TRBV7-3; 7 bases agree with TRBD2. This TCR came from a man aged 18 to 30 in good health. Sequenced material: naive CD4+ T cells from blood. Here the CDR3 reads CASSSALAASYEQYF. The DNA for the CDR3 is TGTGCCAGCAGCTCCGCGCTAGCGGCGTCCTACGAGCAGTACTTC.